The 5 T cell receptor beta chains below come from one sample, sequenced in a study of blood T cell repertoires in COVID-19. Profiling relied on immunoSEQ multiplex PCR, and the TCRdb table lists in-frame clones only, not all of them. The table includes fewer than 150,000 clones, approximately 77% detected once. Sequences were obtained from peripheral blood. These receptors were collected from a man older than 75 with acute or convalescent COVID-19.

The rearrangement joins TRBV3-1 (or the pseudogene TRBV3-2) to TRBJ1-3, with D uncertain. The V and J ends lost 0 bases and 4 bases respectively, with 10 bases between them. This CDR3 spans 15 amino acids. The germline gives CDR1 LGHDT, CDR2 YNNKEL (reference sequence). The CDR3 DNA sequence: TGTGCCAGCAGCCAAGAACTGAGGGCCGGAAACACCATATATTTT. Translating gives CASSQELRAGNTIYF.

V usage is TRBV5-1 and J usage is TRBJ2-5; 10 positions match TRBD1. Germline V gives CDR1 SGHRS, CDR2 YFSETQ. The CDR3 runs 15 residues. V lost 3 bases, J lost 4 bases, and 6 bases stayed unmatched. CDR3 DNA: TGCGCCAGCAGCTCCCGGACAGGGGGTCCAGAGACCCAGTACTTC. This sequence encodes CASSSRTGGPETQYF.

V is TRBV5-5 and J is TRBJ1-2; unclear D gene. The CDR3 loop spans 15 amino acids. The V gene lost 4 bases and the J gene lost 4 bases, with 17 bases spanning the gap. CDR1 and CDR2 (germline): SGHKS, YYEKEE (reference sequence). The CDR3 is CASSLEYAGGYGYTF. DNA for the CDR3: TGTGCCAGCAGCCTCGAATACGCGGGTGGCTATGGCTACACCTTC.

This chain connects TRBV15 to TRBJ2-1; tentatively, D is TRBD1 (5 bases). CDR1 LNHNV and CDR2 YYDKDF come from the germline V gene (reference sequence). V shed 4 bases and J shed 0 bases, with 7 bases lying between them. CDR3 length equals 14 residues. The CDR3 loop is CATSTRDSYNEQFF. In DNA, the CDR3 is TGTGCCACCAGCACCAGGGACTCCTACAATGAGCAGTTCTTC. Complete variable domain (other parts from reference TRBV15 and TRBJ2-1): DAMVIQNPRYQVTQFGKPVTLSCSQTLNHNVMYWYQQKSSQAPKLLFHYYDKDFNNEADTPDNFQSRRPNTSFCFLDIRSPGLGDTAMYLCATSTRDSYNEQFFGPGTRLTVL.

This rearrangement joins TRBV19 to TRBJ2-3, with no clear D. The CDR3 sequence is 15 residues long. The germline CDR1 and CDR2 sequences are LNHDA and SQIVND (reference sequence). V gave up 6 bases and J gave up 4 bases, with 17 bases separating them. The CDR3 reads CASSLGGAGADTQYF. The CDR3 DNA sequence: TGTGCCAGTAGCCTTGGTGGAGCTGGTGCAGATACGCAGTATTTT.